This T cell receptor beta chain was observed in a study of blood T cells in healthy people across ages. CDR3 size: 16 residues. With 0 bases removed from V and 3 bases from J, the gap between germline ends came to 12 bases. Germline V gives CDR1 LGHNA, CDR2 YNFKEQ. Primed by a sample-barcoded 5' primer and a J-beta primer mix, a second PCR proceeded for 7 to 11 cycles. In TCRdb, the 5' RACE reads were re-called with MiXCR into one record per CDR3 protein. The table includes approximately 960,000 distinct CDR3 sequences, about 28% detected once. The same data also went into a second study, on T cells of mothers and their children. According to that study: RNA was extracted, and all of it went into cDNA synthesis at approximately 1.4 ug per 15 ul. Overlap measured in related mother-child pairs was slightly, non-significantly higher than in unrelated pairs. There were no persistent microchimeric T cell clones detected.

The receptor was derived from a woman aged 40 to 50 in good health. The V call is TRBV4-2, the J call TRBJ1-5; D is unresolved. The sample consisted of blood. The CDR3 DNA sequence: TGTGCCAGCAGCCAAGATTTTTTTGACCTCAATCAGCCCCAGCATTTT. This codes for CASSQDFFDLNQPQHF.